Reported below is one T cell receptor beta chain. What it binds is unknown. The germline gives CDR1 KGHSH, CDR2 LQKENI. There are 14 residues in the CDR3. Trimming removed 2 bases from V and 1 base from J, with 9 bases in between. This sample is part of a study of shared clonotypes between healthy human individuals. The study's findings and limits: What limited the represented genetic and exposure-history diversity was the small number of donors.

Some clones are missing from TCRdb's copy, which holds only in-frame ones; the method was immunoSEQ multiplex PCR. The table has about 2 million clones, 95% seen once; the top ten hold 0.1% to 0.15%. Each sample came from a Caucasian adult donor living in Nashville, Tennessee. The V gene is TRBV18, the J gene TRBJ2-7; D ambiguous. This receptor was identified in a man aged 18 to 35 in good health. Sequenced: naive CD4+ T cells sorted from blood. Subset described: CD45RA+ positively selected. As DNA, the CDR3 is TGTGCCAGCTCACCAGACTTACTATCCTACGAGCAGTACTTC. This encodes CASSPDLLSYEQYF.